A single sample is the source of the 24 T cell receptor beta chains below, sequenced in a study of T cell changes during pregnancy in multiple sclerosis. Sequencing used immunoSEQ multiplex PCR; TCRdb keeps in-frame clones, though not all of them. The data contain roughly 84,000 clones, 93% of them singletons. The sequencing here drew on peripheral blood, taken in the third trimester of pregnancy. The source of these receptors is a female donor in good health, enrolled as a control in a pregnancy study.

This clone was seen only once. J is TRBJ2-7 and V is TRBV2; 12 bases line up with TRBD2. The CDR3 sequence is 14 residues long. V shed 6 bases and J 3 bases; nucleotides not matched to a gene: 3. Germline CDR1 is SNHLY and CDR2 is FYNNEI. The CDR3 DNA follows: TGTGCCAGCAGAAGACTAGCGGGAGTCTACGAGCAGTACTTC. This translates into CASRRLAGVYEQYF.

J is TRBJ2-1 and V is TRBV27, with a tentative D call TRBD2 (5 bases). The germline V gene encodes CDR1 MNHEY and CDR2 SMNVEV (reference sequence). The CDR3 has 13 amino acids. V lost 3 bases and J lost 11, with 14 bases in between. The CDR3 loop is CASSFGPRLQQFF. The CDR3 bases are TGTGCCAGCAGTTTCGGACCCAGACTACAGCAGTTCTTC.

The gene calls are TRBV4-1 and TRBJ2-1; TRBD2 aligns across 13 bases. V trimming: 4 bases; J trimming: 8 bases; junction bases outside the gene matches: 5. Germline CDR1 reads MGHRA; CDR2 reads YSYEKL. This CDR3 is 15 amino acids long. This CDR3 is CASSPGTSGIDEQFF. In DNA, the CDR3 is TGCGCCAGCAGCCCCGGGACTAGCGGGATTGATGAGCAGTTCTTC.

This chain links TRBV5-1 with TRBJ1-3; 8 positions agree with TRBD1. CDR1 is SGHRS, CDR2 YFSETQ, per germline. V shed 4 bases and J 0 bases; nucleotides not matched to a gene: 6. This CDR3 is built from 16 residues. The CDR3: CASSTHTGGSGNTIYF. The DNA of the CDR3 is TGCGCCAGCAGCACGCACACAGGGGGCTCTGGAAACACCATATATTTT.

The gene calls are TRBV6-1 and TRBJ2-5; 7 bases fit TRBD1. The junction had 3 bases not matched to a gene; V was cut back by 6 bases and J by 2 bases. From germline, CDR1 is MNHNS and CDR2 SASEGT. The CDR3 runs to 13 residues. CDR3 sequence reads: CASRGQIQETQYF. In nucleotides, the CDR3 is TGTGCCAGCAGGGGACAGATACAAGAGACCCAGTACTTC.

This rearrangement joins TRBV10-3 to TRBJ2-1; 8 nucleotides line up with TRBD1. CDR1 is ENHRY, CDR2 SYGVKD, per germline. V lost 3 bases to trimming and J lost 6 bases; unmatched junction nucleotides: 13. This CDR3 is 17 amino acids long. This CDR3 reads CAISDPEDRVGSNEQFF. The DNA of the CDR3 is TGTGCCATCAGTGACCCGGAGGACAGGGTGGGCAGCAATGAGCAGTTCTTC.

The chain employs TRBV18 and TRBJ2-7; 7 bases map to TRBD1. Trimming at V came to 3 bases and at J to 3 bases, leaving 8 bases not matched to a gene. The CDR3 is made up of 15 amino acids. Germline V gives CDR1 KGHSH, CDR2 LQKENI. Here the CDR3 reads CASSPSRDRLYEQYF. DNA for the CDR3: TGTGCCAGCTCACCCAGCCGGGACAGACTCTACGAGCAGTACTTC. Together with reference TRBV18 and TRBJ2-7, the CDR3 gives the full variable domain: NAGVMQNPRHLVRRRGQEARLRCSPMKGHSHVYWYRQLPEEGLKFMVYLQKENIIDESGMPKERFSAEFPKEGPSILRIQQVVRGDSAAYFCASSPSRDRLYEQYFGPGTRLTVT.

The chain's CDR3 is CASSLGGASTDTQYF. The CDR3 region has the DNA TGTGCCAGCAGCTTAGGGGGAGCTAGCACAGATACGCAGTATTTT. V is TRBV11-2 and J is TRBJ2-3, with D perhaps TRBD2 (5 bases). Germline CDR1 and CDR2: SGHAT and FQNNGV. This CDR3 region has 15 residues. With 1 base removed from V and 0 bases from J, the gap between germline ends came to 8 bases.

This rearrangement joins TRBV5-6 to TRBJ1-4; no clear D. This CDR3 region has 16 residues. Trimming shortened V by 4 bases and J by 8 bases, and 21 bases separated the two germline ends. Germline V gene sequence: CDR1 SGHDT, CDR2 YYEEEE. The CDR3 spells CASSPVRDFSGEKLFF. The CDR3 DNA sequence: TGTGCCAGCAGCCCCGTCCGGGATTTTTCTGGGGAAAAACTGTTTTTT.

This sequence joins TRBV2 and TRBJ1-5; D remains unclear. V was trimmed by 6 bases and J by 4 bases, leaving 13 bases between them. CDR3 length: 14 residues. Germline V CDR1 and CDR2: SNHLY, FYNNEI. DNA for the CDR3: TGTGCCAGCAGAGTGAGGGAGTCGAATCAGCCCCAGCATTTT. Protein: CASRVRESNQPQHF. The full variable domain, its missing parts supplied by reference TRBV2 and TRBJ1-5, is EPEVTQTPSHQVTQMGQEVILRCVPISNHLYFYWYRQILGQKVEFLVSFYNNEISEKSEIFDDQFSVERPDGSNFTLKIRSTKLEDSAMYFCASRVRESNQPQHFGDGTRLSIL.

The CDR3 DNA reads as TGTGCCAGCAGCTCCCGGGGGTTTTTCCCCTACGAGCAGTACTTC. It encodes CASSSRGFFPYEQYF. The chain is built from TRBV7-9 and TRBJ2-7; TRBD2 is a possible D gene (6 bases). Germline CDR1 and CDR2: SEHNR and FQNEAQ (reference sequence). Between the trimmed V and J ends, which lost 4 bases and 2 bases, there was a span of 15 bases. There are 15 residues in the CDR3.

This chain connects TRBV27 to TRBJ2-7, with TRBD2 as a possible D gene (5 bases). CDR1 and CDR2 from the germline V gene are MNHEY and SMNVEV (reference sequence). The ends were cut back, 4 bases at V and 0 bases at J, with 10 bases in the middle. The CDR3 runs 14 residues. The CDR3 sequence is CASSYRADSYEQYF. CDR3 in DNA: TGTGCCAGCAGTTATCGAGCGGACTCCTACGAGCAGTACTTC.

This clone has a single count. The chain employs TRBV4-1 and TRBJ2-5; D possibly corresponds to TRBD2 (5 bases). Trimming stripped 2 bases from V and 7 bases from J, with 11 bases between. CDR3 length: 13 residues. From germline, CDR1 is MGHRA and CDR2 YSYEKL. The DNA of the CDR3 is TGCGCCAGCAGCCAATGGAGCGGTGGGACCCAGTACTTC. This translates into CASSQWSGGTQYF.

This chain uses TRBV6-1 with TRBJ1-1; D possibly corresponds to TRBD1 (6 bases). This CDR3 comprises 12 residues. The V gene lost 6 bases and the J gene lost 2 bases, with 7 bases spanning the gap. Per germline, CDR1 MNHNS and CDR2 SASEGT. Here the CDR3 reads CASRDRNTEAFF. The CDR3 region has the DNA TGTGCCAGCAGGGACAGAAACACTGAAGCTTTCTTT.

The CDR3 reads CASRATGWGPSSYNEQFF. In DNA form, the CDR3 reads TGCGCCAGCAGGGCGACAGGTTGGGGGCCCTCCTCCTACAATGAGCAGTTCTTC. V gene TRBV5-1 combines with J gene TRBJ2-1; D possibly corresponds to TRBD1 (6 bases). Germline loops: CDR1 SGHRS, CDR2 YFSETQ. V was clipped by 5 bases and J by 0 bases, with 21 bases between them. The CDR3 is 18 amino acids.

This sequence joins TRBV25-1 and TRBJ2-1; 9 bases are a match to TRBD2. Germline V lookup: CDR1 MGHDK, CDR2 SYGVNS. The CDR3 totals 15 residues. J was trimmed by 5 bases and V by 4 bases; bases with no gene match: 6. CDR3 nucleotide sequence: TGTGCCAGCAGTGGGTCTAGCGGGAAAGACAATGAGCAGTTCTTC. As protein: CASSGSSGKDNEQFF.

The table lists this clone with a count of one. The V gene is TRBV19, the J gene TRBJ2-3; maybe TRBD2 (5 bases). CDR1 LNHDA and CDR2 SQIVND come from the germline V gene (reference sequence). V shed 5 bases and J shed 6 bases, with 9 bases lying between them. This CDR3 is 12 amino acids long. CDR3 amino acids: CASSSTGDTQYF. CDR3 DNA: TGTGCCAGTAGTTCCACGGGGGATACGCAGTATTTT.

DNA of the CDR3: TGTGCCATCAGTGATAGACAGGGGTACAATGAGCAGTTCTTC. Its translation is CAISDRQGYNEQFF. The chain links TRBV10-3 to TRBJ2-1; 8 bases agree with TRBD1. This CDR3 is 14 amino acids long. From germline, CDR1 is ENHRY and CDR2 SYGVKD. V lost 3 bases and J lost 4; bases outside the gene matches: 2.

This clone was detected once. The gene calls are TRBV28 and TRBJ2-4, with a tentative D call TRBD1 (5 bases). The germline V gene encodes CDR1 MDHEN and CDR2 SYDVKM. V lost 6 bases to trimming and J lost 8 bases, with 11 bases between them. The CDR3 has 12 amino acids. As DNA, the CDR3 is TGTGCCAGCAGGGGGCAAGAAGACATTCAGTACTTC. As protein: CASRGQEDIQYF.

A few counts support this clone. One end of the junction fails to match germline, which may point to a read error. The chain joins TRBV4-2 to TRBJ2-5; 8 bases agree with TRBD2. Germline V lookup: CDR1 LGHNA, CDR2 YNFKEQ. This CDR3 has 15 residues. The CDR3 reads CASSQGAGDQETQYF. CDR3 in DNA: TGTGCCAGCAGCCAAGGAGCGGGAGACCAGGAGACCCAGTACTTC.

V is TRBV5-6 and J is TRBJ1-1, with a weak D call TRBD1 (5 bases). Germline V gene data show CDR1 as SGHDT and CDR2 as YYEEEE. The V gene lost 4 bases and the J gene lost 5 bases, with 15 bases spanning the gap. CDR3 length: 14 residues. The DNA for the CDR3 is TGTGCCAGCAGCCCGACCGGGGGGTTTACTGAAGCTTTCTTT. Translating gives CASSPTGGFTEAFF.

This clone was observed a handful of times. This rearrangement joins TRBV28 to TRBJ1-2; 9 nucleotides agree with TRBD1. The CDR3 is made up of 11 amino acids. Germline V gives CDR1 MDHEN, CDR2 SYDVKM. CDR3 sequence: CATQGARGYTF. Here the CDR3 DNA reads TGTGCTACACAGGGGGCGCGAGGCTACACCTTC.

V usage is TRBV28 and J usage is TRBJ1-2, with unresolved D. Trimming removed 5 bases at V and 8 bases at J, with 3 bases between. CDR1 MDHEN and CDR2 SYDVKM come from the germline V gene. CDR3 size: 9 residues. The CDR3 is CASSPGYTF. The CDR3 coding sequence is TGTGCCAGCAGTCCGGGCTACACCTTC.

The chain couples TRBV27 to TRBJ2-7, with 9 bases that match TRBD1. The CDR3 consists of 16 residues. Germline values: CDR1 MNHEY, CDR2 SMNVEV (reference sequence). V lost 0 bases and J lost 4; bases outside the gene matches: 7. CDR3: CASSLSSGTGLYEQYF. CDR3 nucleotides: TGTGCCAGCAGTTTATCGAGCGGGACAGGGCTGTACGAGCAGTACTTC.